Listed here are 15 T cell receptor beta chains from one sample, sequenced in a study of metastatic and nonmetastatic thyroid tumors. All patients reached thyroid surgery having received no treatment beforehand. MiXCR reprocessed the PCR reads for TCRdb. The repertoire has about 40,000 clones, 25% to 30% of them found once; the top ten carry approximately 9.6%. Sequences were obtained from blood. Receptors were obtained from a male donor with papillary thyroid cancer or a benign thyroid nodule (not recorded which). Some clones in this sample may be carry-over from other donors' samples.

The rearrangement uses TRBV10-1 and TRBJ2-5; tentatively, D is TRBD1 (5 bases). The V gene's germline CDR1 is WNHNN and CDR2 SYGVQD (reference sequence). V lost 2 bases and J lost 5, with 12 bases in between. This CDR3 contains 14 residues. CDR3 in DNA: TGCGCCAGCAGTGAGGAGACAGAGGTCGAGACCCAGTACTTC. Its protein is CASSEETEVETQYF.

In this sample, this clone turned up once. A clone one base away is much larger, so this may be a read error. V gene TRBV11-3 combines with J gene TRBJ2-2, with D maybe TRBD1 (5 bases). CDR1 and CDR2 from the germline V gene are SGHNT and YENEEA. This CDR3 comprises 16 residues. CDR3 nucleotides: TGTGCCAGCAGCTTAGGTTTAGGACATAACACCGAGGAGCTGTTTTTT. Protein sequence: CASSLGLGHNTEELFF.

This clone has at least ten counts. Possible read error: a much larger clone is one base away. The gene calls are TRBV2 and TRBJ2-5, with 8 bases lining up with TRBD1. Germline-derived CDR1 and CDR2 are SNHLY and FYNNEI. The CDR3 runs to 14 residues. CDR3 region: CAGSWDRSPETQYF. CDR3 nucleotides: TGTGCCGGCAGCTGGGACAGGAGCCCAGAGACCCAGTACTTC.

This clone has a count of ten or more. V usage is TRBV6-1 and J usage is TRBJ1-6, with D unclear. Germline V CDR1 and CDR2: MNHNS, SASEGT. Trimming shortened V by 9 bases and J by 8 bases, and 2 bases separated the two germline ends. This CDR3 spans 9 amino acids. The chain's CDR3 is CARDSPLHF. The CDR3 DNA reads as TGTGCCAGGGATTCACCCCTCCACTTT.

This clone came up once. A read error may be the cause here, since a much bigger clone is one base away. The chain combines TRBV20-1 with TRBJ2-7; 7 bases are shared with TRBD2. Germline CDR1 is DFQATT and CDR2 is SNEGSKA (reference sequence). CDR3 length: 12 amino acids. This CDR3 is CSLRAGDYEHYF. The DNA of the CDR3 is TGCAGCCTCAGGGCGGGGGACTACGAGCATTACTTC.

Ten or more counts support this clone. The chain is built from TRBV5-1 and TRBJ1-5; D is undetermined. Trimming took off 0 bases at V and 6 bases at J, with 10 bases between the two ends. CDR1 and CDR2 (germline): SGHRS, YFSETQ. The CDR3 runs 14 residues. The CDR3 bases are TGCGCCAGCAGCTTGGATGGGGTGCTTCAGCCCCAGCATTTT. This encodes CASSLDGVLQPQHF.

The chain has TRBV9 and TRBJ2-2, with D unresolved. Trimming pared 4 bases from V and 9 bases from J, leaving 19 bases between. The CDR3 spans 15 residues. Germline V lookup: CDR1 SGDLS, CDR2 YYNGEE. The CDR3 sequence is CASSPYDLSGWELFF. As DNA, the CDR3 is TGTGCCAGCAGCCCCTACGATCTTTCCGGCTGGGAGCTGTTTTTT. Variable domain in full (rest from reference TRBV9 and TRBJ2-2): DSGVTQTPKHLITATGQRVTLRCSPRSGDLSVYWYQQSLDQGLQFLIQYYNGEERAKGNILERFSAQQFPDLHSELNLSSLELGDSALYFCASSPYDLSGWELFFGEGSRLTVL.

V gene TRBV6-1 combines with J gene TRBJ2-7; D gene ambiguous. The CDR3 contains 14 residues. The V end was cut by 9 bases, the J end by 2 bases, with 17 bases between. Germline-derived CDR1 and CDR2 are MNHNS and SASEGT. CDR3 loop: CASVGWAATYEQYF. The CDR3 DNA follows: TGTGCCAGTGTTGGGTGGGCAGCTACCTACGAGCAGTACTTC.

At least ten counts were recorded for this clone. The chain is built from TRBV3-1 and TRBJ2-2; D call uncertain. This CDR3 is 16 amino acids long. V was shortened by 3 bases and J by 6 bases, with 17 bases between the two germline ends. Germline loops: CDR1 LGHDT, CDR2 YNNKEL (reference sequence). The CDR3 region has the DNA TGTGCCAGCAGCCAGCCCGGAACCCTAGTTGCCGGGGAGCTGTTTTTT. Translating it yields CASSQPGTLVAGELFF.

The genes are TRBV19 and TRBJ2-1; tentative D call: TRBD2 (7 bases). V dropped 3 bases and J dropped 6 bases, with 15 bases sitting between them. This CDR3 is 15 amino acids long. CDR1 and CDR2 from the germline V gene are LNHDA and SQIVND (reference sequence). The chain's CDR3 is CASSIPGGFGNEQFF. The CDR3 nucleotides read TGTGCCAGTAGTATCCCGGGGGGCTTCGGCAATGAGCAGTTCTTC.

This clone has more than one count but fewer than ten. The chain has TRBV6-1 and TRBJ2-7; 8 positions agree with TRBD2. V shed 10 bases, J shed 4 bases, and the junction held 12 bases outside the gene matches. Germline CDR1 reads MNHNS; CDR2 reads SASEGT. The CDR3 covers 14 residues. CDR3 sequence reads: CATNPGLGVYEQYF. The DNA for the CDR3 is TGTGCCACCAACCCGGGACTAGGTGTATACGAGCAGTACTTC.

This clone was counted at least ten times. The chain couples TRBV7-8 to TRBJ1-1, with D possibly being TRBD1 (5 bases). CDR3 length: 14 amino acids. V lost 2 bases to trimming and J lost 4 bases, with 11 bases between them. CDR1 and CDR2 from the germline V gene are SGHVS and FQNEAQ. In DNA form, the CDR3 reads TGTGCCAGCAGCTTATACCGGGGCGGCACTGAAGCTTTCTTT. Protein product: CASSLYRGGTEAFF.

The V call is TRBV20-1, the J call TRBJ1-5; D is unresolved. Trimming removed 6 bases from V and 0 bases from J, with 24 bases in between. The CDR3 consists of 18 residues. Germline loops: CDR1 DFQATT, CDR2 SNEGSKA (reference sequence). The CDR3 loop is CSAQTTQKSRYSNQPQHF. The CDR3, as DNA: TGCAGTGCCCAGACAACCCAGAAGAGCCGCTATAGCAATCAGCCCCAGCATTTT.

As to this clone: One end of the junction is discordant with germline, which a read error may explain. The J gene is TRBJ1-6, the V gene TRBV18; D is undetermined. CDR1 and CDR2 (germline): KGHSH, LQKENI. The CDR3 loop spans 13 amino acids. The CDR3 DNA follows: TGTGCCAGCTCGCAGCACGGGCATTCACCCCTCCAGTTT. Protein: CASSQHGHSPLQF.

The chain links TRBV20-1 to TRBJ1-2; D gene ambiguous. This CDR3 region has 15 residues. Germline values: CDR1 DFQATT, CDR2 SNEGSKA (reference sequence). V lost 4 bases to trimming and J lost 4 bases, with 19 bases between them. The CDR3 loop reads CSAIGPAGYTYGYTF. CDR3 coding DNA: TGCAGTGCTATAGGGCCCGCTGGGTATACCTATGGCTACACCTTC.